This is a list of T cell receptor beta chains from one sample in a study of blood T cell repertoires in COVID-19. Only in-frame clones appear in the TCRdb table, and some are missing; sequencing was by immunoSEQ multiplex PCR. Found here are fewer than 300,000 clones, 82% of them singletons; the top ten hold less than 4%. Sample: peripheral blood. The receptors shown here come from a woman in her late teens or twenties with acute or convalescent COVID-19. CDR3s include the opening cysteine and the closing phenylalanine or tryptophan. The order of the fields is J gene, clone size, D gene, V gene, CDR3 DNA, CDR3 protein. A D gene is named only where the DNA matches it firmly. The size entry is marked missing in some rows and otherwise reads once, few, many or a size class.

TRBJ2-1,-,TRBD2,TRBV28,TGTGCCAGCACCACTAGCGGGGGAAGCTCCTACAATGAGCAGTTCTTC,CASTTSGGSSYNEQFF
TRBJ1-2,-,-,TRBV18,TGTGCCAGCTCACCCCGGGTATTCGGTAACTATGGCTACACCTTC,CASSPRVFGNYGYTF
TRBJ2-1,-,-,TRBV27,TGTGCCAGCAGTCTCAGCGGTAGAACGCAGTTCTTC,CASSLSGRTQFF
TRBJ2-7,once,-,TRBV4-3,TGCGCCAGCAGCCAAGATTGGGGGGACTCCTACGAGCAGTACTTC,CASSQDWGDSYEQYF
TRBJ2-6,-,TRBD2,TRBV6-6,TGTGCCAGCCGTTGGACTAGCGGAGAGGACGTCCTGACTTTC,CASRWTSGEDVLTF
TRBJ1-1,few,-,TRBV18,TGTGCCAGCTCATTCAATTACAGTCCCCAGGGGCACTTTGAAGCTTTCTTT,CASSFNYSPQGHFEAFF
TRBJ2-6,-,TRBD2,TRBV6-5,TGTGCCACCAGGGAGGGTGGGGCCAACGTCCTGACTTTC,CATREGGANVLTF
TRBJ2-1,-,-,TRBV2,TGTGCCACCAGGGAACTAGCCTCCTACAATGAGCAGTTCTTC,CATRELASYNEQFF
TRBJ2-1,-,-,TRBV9,TGTGCCAGCAGCCAGGCGGGGAGAACCCAATACAATGAGCAGTTCTTC,CASSQAGRTQYNEQFF
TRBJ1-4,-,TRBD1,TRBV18,TGTGCCAGCTCACCCTACAGAGGGACAGGGGGAAATGAAAAACTGTTTTTT,CASSPYRGTGGNEKLFF
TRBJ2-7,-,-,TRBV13,TGTGCCAGCAGAGTAGCCTACTCCTACGAGCAGTACTTC,CASRVAYSYEQYF
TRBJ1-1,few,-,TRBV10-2,TGCGCCAGCCGAGAGATGAACACTGAAGCTTTCTTT,CASREMNTEAFF
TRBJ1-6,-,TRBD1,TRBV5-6,TGTGCCAGCAGCTGGGACAGGGAGAGATCACCCCTCCACTTT,CASSWDRERSPLHF
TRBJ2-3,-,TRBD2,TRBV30,TGTGCCTGGAGTAGGACGCGGACTAGCGGGAGAGGGGTAGATACGCAGTATTTT,CAWSRTRTSGRGVDTQYF
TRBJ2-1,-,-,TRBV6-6,TGTGCCAGCAGTCTCTACACACCCTTAAAACTAGGAAATGAGCAGTTCTTC,CASSLYTPLKLGNEQFF
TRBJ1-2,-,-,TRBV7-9,TGTGCCAGCAGCTTCCAGGCTAACTATGGCTACACCTTC,CASSFQANYGYTF
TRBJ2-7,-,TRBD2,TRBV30,TGTGCCTGGAGTTCTAGCGGGAGACCTCTCATGGAGCAGTACTTC,CAWSSSGRPLMEQYF
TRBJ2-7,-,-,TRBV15,TGTGCCACCAGCATGGGCAGGTGGGCCGAGCAGTACTTC,CATSMGRWAEQYF
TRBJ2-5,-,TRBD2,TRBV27,TGTGCCAGCACCCCCTACGGGGAGGGGAAAGAGACCCAGTACTTC,CASTPYGEGKETQYF
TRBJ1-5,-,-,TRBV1,TGCACCAGCAGCCAAGCCCATGACAGGGCGAGGGTGAGCAATCAGCCCCAGCATTTT,CTSSQAHDRARVSNQPQHF
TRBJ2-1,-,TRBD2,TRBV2,TGTGCCAGCAGGGGCACTAGCGGGAACAATGAGCAGTTCTTC,CASRGTSGNNEQFF
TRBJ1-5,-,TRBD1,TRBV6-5,TGTGCCAGCAGGCGTCTAGGGGGCGCATTGCAGCCCCAGCATTTT,CASRRLGGALQPQHF
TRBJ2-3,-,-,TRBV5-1,TGCGCCAGCAGCGAGACCCCTAGGACAGATACGCAGTATTTT,CASSETPRTDTQYF